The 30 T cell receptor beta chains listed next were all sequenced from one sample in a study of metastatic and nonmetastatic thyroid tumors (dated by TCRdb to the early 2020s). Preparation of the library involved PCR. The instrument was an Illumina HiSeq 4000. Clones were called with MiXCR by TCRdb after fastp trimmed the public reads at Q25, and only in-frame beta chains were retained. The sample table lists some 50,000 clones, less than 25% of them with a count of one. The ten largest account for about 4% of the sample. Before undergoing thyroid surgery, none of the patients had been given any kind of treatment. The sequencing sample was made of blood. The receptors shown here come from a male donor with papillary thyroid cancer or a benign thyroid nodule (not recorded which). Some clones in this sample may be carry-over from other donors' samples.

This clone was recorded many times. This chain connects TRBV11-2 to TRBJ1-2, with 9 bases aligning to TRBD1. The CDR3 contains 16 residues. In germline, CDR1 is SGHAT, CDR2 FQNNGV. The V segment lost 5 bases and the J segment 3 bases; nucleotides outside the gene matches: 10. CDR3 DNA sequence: TGTGCCAGCAGCAAAGGAGGGACAGGGATCGACTATGGCTACACCTTC. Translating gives CASSKGGTGIDYGYTF.

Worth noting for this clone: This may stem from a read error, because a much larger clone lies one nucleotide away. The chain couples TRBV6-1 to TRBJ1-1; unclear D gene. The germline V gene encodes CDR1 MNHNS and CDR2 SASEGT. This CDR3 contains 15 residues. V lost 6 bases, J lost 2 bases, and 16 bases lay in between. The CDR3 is CASRGLDGNNTEAFF. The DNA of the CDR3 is TGTGCCAGCAGAGGCTTGGACGGAAATAACACTGAAGCTTTCTTT.

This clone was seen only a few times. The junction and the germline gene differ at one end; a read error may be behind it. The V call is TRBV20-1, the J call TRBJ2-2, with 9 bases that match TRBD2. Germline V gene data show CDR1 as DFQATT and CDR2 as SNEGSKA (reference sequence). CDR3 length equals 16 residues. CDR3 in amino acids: CSARPYQREDTGEPFF. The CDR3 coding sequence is TGCAGTGCTAGACCATACCAGCGGGAGGACACCGGGGAGCCGTTTTTT.

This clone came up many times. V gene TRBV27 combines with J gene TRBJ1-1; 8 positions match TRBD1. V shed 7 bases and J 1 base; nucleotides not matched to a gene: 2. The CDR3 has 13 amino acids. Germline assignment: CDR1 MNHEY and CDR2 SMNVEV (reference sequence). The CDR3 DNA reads TGTGCCAGCAAGGACAGGGCGAACACTGAAGCTTTCTTT. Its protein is CASKDRANTEAFF.

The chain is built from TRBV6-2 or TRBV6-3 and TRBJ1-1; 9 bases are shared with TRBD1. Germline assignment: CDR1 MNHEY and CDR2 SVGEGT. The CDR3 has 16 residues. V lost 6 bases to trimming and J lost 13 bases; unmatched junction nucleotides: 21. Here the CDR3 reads CASSGTGKLENTEFFF. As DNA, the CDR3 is TGTGCCAGCAGCGGGACAGGGAAGCTAGAGAACACTGAATTTTTCTTT.

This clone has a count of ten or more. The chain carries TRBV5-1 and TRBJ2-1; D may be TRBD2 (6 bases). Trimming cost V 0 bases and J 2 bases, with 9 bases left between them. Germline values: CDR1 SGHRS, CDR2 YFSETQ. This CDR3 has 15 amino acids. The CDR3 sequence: CASSLEAGTYNEQFF. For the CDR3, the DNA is TGCGCCAGCAGCTTGGAGGCGGGAACCTACAATGAGCAGTTCTTC. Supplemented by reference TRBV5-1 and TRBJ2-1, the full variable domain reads KAGVTQTPRYLIKTRGQQVTLSCSPISGHRSVSWYQQTPGQGLQFLFEYFSETQRNKGNFPGRFSGRQFSNSRSEMNVSTLELGDSALYLCASSLEAGTYNEQFFGPGTRLTVL.

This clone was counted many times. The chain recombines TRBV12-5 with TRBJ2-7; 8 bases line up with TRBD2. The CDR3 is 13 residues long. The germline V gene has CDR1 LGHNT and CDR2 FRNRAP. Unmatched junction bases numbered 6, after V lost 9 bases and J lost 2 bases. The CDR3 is CASSSGGTYEQYF. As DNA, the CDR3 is TGTGCTAGCTCCAGCGGGGGTACCTACGAGCAGTACTTC.

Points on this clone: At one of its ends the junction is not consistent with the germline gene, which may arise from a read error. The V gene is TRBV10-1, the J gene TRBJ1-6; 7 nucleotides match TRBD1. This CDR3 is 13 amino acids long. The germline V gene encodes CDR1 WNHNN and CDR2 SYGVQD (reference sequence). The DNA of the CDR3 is TGCGCCAGCTTCGAGGGGGCTAATTCACCCCTCAACTTT. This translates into CASFEGANSPLNF.

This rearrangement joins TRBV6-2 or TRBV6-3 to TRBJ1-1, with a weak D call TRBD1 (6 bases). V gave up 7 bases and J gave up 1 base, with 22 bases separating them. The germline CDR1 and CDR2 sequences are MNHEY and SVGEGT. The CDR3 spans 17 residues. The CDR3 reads CASTDAGVSPSNTEAFF. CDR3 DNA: TGTGCCAGCACCGACGCAGGGGTGAGCCCTTCGAACACTGAAGCTTTCTTT.

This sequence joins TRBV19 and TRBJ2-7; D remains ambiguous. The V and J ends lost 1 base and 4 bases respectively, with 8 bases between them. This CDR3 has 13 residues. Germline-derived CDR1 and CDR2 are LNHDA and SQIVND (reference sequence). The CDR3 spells CASSIGLQYEQYF. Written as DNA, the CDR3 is TGTGCCAGTAGTATAGGCCTCCAATACGAGCAGTACTTC.

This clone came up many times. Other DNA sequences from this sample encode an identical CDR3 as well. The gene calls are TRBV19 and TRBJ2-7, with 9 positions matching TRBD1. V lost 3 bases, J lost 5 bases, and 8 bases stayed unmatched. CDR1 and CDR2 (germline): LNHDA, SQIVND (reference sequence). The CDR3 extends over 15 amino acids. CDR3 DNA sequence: TGTGCCAGTAGTATCACCGGGACAGGGTTCCACGAGCAGTACTTC. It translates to CASSITGTGFHEQYF.

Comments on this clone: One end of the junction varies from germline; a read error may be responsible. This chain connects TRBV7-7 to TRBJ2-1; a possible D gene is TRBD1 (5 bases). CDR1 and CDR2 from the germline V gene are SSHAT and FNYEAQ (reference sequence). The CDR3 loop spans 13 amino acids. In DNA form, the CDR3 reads TGTGCTAGCAGCTCTTACAGGCTTGGCGAGCAGTTCTTC. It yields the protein CASSSYRLGEQFF.

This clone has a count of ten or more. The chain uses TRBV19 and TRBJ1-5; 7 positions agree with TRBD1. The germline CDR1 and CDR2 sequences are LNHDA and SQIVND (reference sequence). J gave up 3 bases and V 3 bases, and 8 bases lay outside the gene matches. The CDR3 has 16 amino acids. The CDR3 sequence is CASSIWGQSYNQPQHF. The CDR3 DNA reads TGTGCCAGTAGTATCTGGGGACAGAGTTACAATCAGCCCCAGCATTTT.

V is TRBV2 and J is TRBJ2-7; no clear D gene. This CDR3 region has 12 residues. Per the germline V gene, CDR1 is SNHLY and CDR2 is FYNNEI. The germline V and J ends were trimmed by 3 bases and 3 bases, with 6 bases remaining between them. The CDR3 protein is CASSDGYYEQYF. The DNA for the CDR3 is TGTGCCAGCAGTGACGGCTACTACGAGCAGTACTTC.

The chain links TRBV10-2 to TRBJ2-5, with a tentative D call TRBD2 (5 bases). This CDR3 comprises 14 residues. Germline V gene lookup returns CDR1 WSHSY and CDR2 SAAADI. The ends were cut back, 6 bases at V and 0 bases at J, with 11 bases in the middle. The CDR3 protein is CASRERTYQETQYF. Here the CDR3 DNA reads TGCGCCAGCAGGGAAAGGACTTACCAAGAGACCCAGTACTTC.

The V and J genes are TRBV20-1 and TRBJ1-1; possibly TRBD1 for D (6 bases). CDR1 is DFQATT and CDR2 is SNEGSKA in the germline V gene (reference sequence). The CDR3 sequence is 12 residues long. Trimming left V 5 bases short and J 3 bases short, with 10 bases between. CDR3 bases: TGCAGTGCTCCCGGACAGTACACTGAAGCTTTCTTT. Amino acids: CSAPGQYTEAFF.

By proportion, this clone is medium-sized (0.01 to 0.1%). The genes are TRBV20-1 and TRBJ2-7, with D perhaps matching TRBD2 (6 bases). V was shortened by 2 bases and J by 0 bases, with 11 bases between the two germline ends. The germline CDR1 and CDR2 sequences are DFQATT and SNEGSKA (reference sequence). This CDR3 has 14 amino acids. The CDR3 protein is CSARQTGVSYEQYF. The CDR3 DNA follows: TGCAGTGCTAGACAAACGGGAGTCTCCTACGAGCAGTACTTC.

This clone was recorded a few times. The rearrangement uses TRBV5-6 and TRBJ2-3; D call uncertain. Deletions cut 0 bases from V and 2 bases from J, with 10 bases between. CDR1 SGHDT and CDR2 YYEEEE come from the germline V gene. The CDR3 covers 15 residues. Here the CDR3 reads CASSLGQTLTDTQYF. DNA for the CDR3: TGTGCCAGCAGCTTGGGGCAGACTCTCACAGATACGCAGTATTTT.

CDR3 in DNA: TGTGCCAGCAGTTTAACCGGACTAGCGGGAGGCGAGCAGTACTTC. It codes for CASSLTGLAGGEQYF. The chain carries TRBV27 and TRBJ2-7, with 14 bases identical to TRBD2. Trimming took 2 bases from V and 6 from J; bases not matched to a gene: 3. This CDR3 has 15 residues. Per germline, CDR1 MNHEY and CDR2 SMNVEV (reference sequence).

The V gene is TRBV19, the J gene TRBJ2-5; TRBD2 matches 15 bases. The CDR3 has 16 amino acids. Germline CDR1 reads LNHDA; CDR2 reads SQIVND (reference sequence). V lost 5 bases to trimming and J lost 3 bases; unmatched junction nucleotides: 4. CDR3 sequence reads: CASSFGLAGGEETQYF. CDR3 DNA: TGTGCCAGTAGTTTTGGACTAGCGGGGGGGGAAGAGACCCAGTACTTC.

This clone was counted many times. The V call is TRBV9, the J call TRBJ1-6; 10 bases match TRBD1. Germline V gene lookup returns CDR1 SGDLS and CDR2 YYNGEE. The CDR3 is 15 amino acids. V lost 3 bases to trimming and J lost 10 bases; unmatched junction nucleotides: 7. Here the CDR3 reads CASSGRDRGASPLHF. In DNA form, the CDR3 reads TGTGCCAGCAGCGGCCGGGACAGGGGAGCGTCACCCCTCCACTTT.

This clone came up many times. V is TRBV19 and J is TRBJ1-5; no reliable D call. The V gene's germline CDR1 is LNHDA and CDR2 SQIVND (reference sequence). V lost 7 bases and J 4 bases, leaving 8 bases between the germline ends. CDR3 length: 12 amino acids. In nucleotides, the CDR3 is TGTGCCAGTACGTTAGGAAATCAGCCCCAGCATTTT. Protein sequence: CASTLGNQPQHF.

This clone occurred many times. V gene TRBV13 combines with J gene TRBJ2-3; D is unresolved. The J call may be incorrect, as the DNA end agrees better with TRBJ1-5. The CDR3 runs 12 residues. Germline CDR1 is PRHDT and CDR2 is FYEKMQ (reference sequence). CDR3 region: CASSAFTDTQHF. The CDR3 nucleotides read TGTGCCAGCAGCGCCTTCACAGATACGCAGCATTTT.

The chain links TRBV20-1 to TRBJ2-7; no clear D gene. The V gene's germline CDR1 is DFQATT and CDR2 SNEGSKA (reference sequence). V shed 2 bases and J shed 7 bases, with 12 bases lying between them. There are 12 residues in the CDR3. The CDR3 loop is CSARSASVEQYF. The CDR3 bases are TGCAGTGCTAGATCGGCCTCGGTTGAGCAGTACTTC.

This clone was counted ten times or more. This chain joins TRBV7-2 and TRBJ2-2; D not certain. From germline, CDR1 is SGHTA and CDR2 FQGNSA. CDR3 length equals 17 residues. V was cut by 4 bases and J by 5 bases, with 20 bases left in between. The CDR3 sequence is CASSSASRAFKTGELFF. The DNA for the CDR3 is TGTGCCAGCAGCTCCGCCTCCCGCGCGTTTAAAACCGGGGAGCTGTTTTTT.

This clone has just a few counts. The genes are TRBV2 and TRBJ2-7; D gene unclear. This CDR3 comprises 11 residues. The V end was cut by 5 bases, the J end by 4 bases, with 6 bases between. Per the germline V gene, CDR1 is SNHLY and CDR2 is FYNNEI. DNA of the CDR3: TGTGCCAGCAGTCCCAATTACGAGCAGTACTTC. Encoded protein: CASSPNYEQYF. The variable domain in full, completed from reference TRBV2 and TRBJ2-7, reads EPEVTQTPSHQVTQMGQEVILRCVPISNHLYFYWYRQILGQKVEFLVSFYNNEISEKSEIFDDQFSVERPDGSNFTLKIRSTKLEDSAMYFCASSPNYEQYFGPGTRLTVT.

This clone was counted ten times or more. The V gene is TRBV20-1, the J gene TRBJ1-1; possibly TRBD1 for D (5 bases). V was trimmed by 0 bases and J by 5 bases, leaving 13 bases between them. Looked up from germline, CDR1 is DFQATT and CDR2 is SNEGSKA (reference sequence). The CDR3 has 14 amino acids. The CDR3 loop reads CSARDGAGETEAFF. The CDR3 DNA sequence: TGCAGTGCTAGAGACGGAGCGGGGGAAACTGAAGCTTTCTTT.

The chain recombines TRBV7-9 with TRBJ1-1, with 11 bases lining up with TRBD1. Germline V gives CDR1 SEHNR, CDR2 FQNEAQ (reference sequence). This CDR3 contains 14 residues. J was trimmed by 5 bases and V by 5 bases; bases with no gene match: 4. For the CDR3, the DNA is TGTGCCAGCAGCCCGGGACAGGGGGAAACTGAAGCTTTCTTT. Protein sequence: CASSPGQGETEAFF. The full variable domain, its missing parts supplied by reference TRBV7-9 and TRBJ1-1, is DTGVSQNPRHKITKRGQNVTFRCDPISEHNRLYWYRQTLGQGPEFLTYFQNEAQLEKSRLLSDRFSAERPKGSFSTLEIQRTEQGDSAMYLCASSPGQGETEAFFGQGTRLTVV.

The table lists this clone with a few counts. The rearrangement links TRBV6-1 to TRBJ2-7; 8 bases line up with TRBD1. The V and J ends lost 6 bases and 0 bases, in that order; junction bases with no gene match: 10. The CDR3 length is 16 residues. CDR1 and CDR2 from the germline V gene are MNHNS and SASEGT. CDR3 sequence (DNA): TGTGCCAGCAGGAACCACGGACAGGGCAACTCCTACGAGCAGTACTTC. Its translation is CASRNHGQGNSYEQYF.

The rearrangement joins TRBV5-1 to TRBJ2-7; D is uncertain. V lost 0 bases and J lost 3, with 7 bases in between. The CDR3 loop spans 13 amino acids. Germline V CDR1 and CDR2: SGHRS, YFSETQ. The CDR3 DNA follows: TGCGCCAGCAGCTTGGCCAGCGTCTACGAGCAGTACTTC. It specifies CASSLASVYEQYF.